Listed below are T cell receptor beta chains from one sample, sequenced in a study of shared clonotypes between healthy human individuals. This table comes from immunoSEQ multiplex PCR, and its TCRdb copy is limited to in-frame clones, with some not included. The sample lists 650,000 to 800,000 clones, 72% seen once, with around 1.7% in the top ten. What was sequenced was memory CD4+ T cells sorted from blood. The receptors were gathered from a woman aged 30 to 39 in good health. CDR3s include the opening cysteine and the closing phenylalanine or tryptophan. D genes are given only for firm matches. A row's size may be missing; if present it is once, few, many or a size class.

CASSRDRGLNQPQHF	TGTGCCAGCAGTCGGGACAGGGGGCTCAATCAGCCCCAGCATTTT	TRBV4-2	TRBJ1-5	-	TRBD1
CASSLSSGINQPQHF	TGTGCCAGCAGCTTAAGCTCGGGGATCAATCAGCCCCAGCATTTT	TRBV11-2	TRBJ1-5	-	-
CASSSGSSYEQYF	TGTGCCAGCAGTAGCGGGTCGTCCTACGAGCAGTACTTC	TRBV25-1	TRBJ2-7	-	-
CASSSQGDQPQHF	TGTGCCAGCAGCTCACAGGGCGATCAGCCCCAGCATTTT	TRBV7-2	TRBJ1-5	-	-
CASSLAGGVGTEAFF	TGTGCCAGCAGCTTAGCAGGGGGCGTGGGCACTGAAGCTTTCTTT	TRBV7-6	TRBJ1-1	-	TRBD1
CASSLSGSYNEQFF	TGCGCCAGCAGCTTGTCCGGATCCTACAATGAGCAGTTCTTC	TRBV5-1	TRBJ2-1	-	-
CASSPLFTSSYEQYF	TGTGCCAGCAGTCCCCTTTTCACGAGCTCCTACGAGCAGTACTTC	TRBV28	TRBJ2-7	-	-
CASTDIGTGELFF	TGTGCCAGTACAGACATCGGGACCGGGGAGCTGTTTTTT	TRBV19	TRBJ2-2	-	-
CASSLQRAMSEQYF	TGTGCCAGCAGCTTACAGCGGGCAATGAGCGAGCAGTACTTC	TRBV13	TRBJ2-7	-	-
CASSPGANTGELFF	TGCGCCAGCAGTCCAGGGGCGAACACCGGGGAGCTGTTTTTT	TRBV10-2	TRBJ2-2	few	-
CASSFGGGFGGYTF	TGTGCCAGCAGTTTTGGAGGGGGCTTCGGTGGCTACACCTTC	TRBV28	TRBJ1-2	-	TRBD1
CASSAGYPGLRSYEQYF	TGTGCCAGCAGCGCGGGGTATCCGGGTCTTAGATCCTACGAGCAGTACTTC	TRBV5-4	TRBJ2-7	-	-
CASSLGHYGETQYF	TGCGCCAGCAGCTTGGGACACTACGGGGAGACCCAGTACTTC	TRBV5-1	TRBJ2-5	-	-
CASSQVGLADVTDTQYF	TGTGCCAGCAGCCAAGTGGGACTAGCGGATGTGACAGATACGCAGTATTTT	TRBV4-2	TRBJ2-3	-	TRBD2
CASSLAADQPKGYTF	TGCGCCAGCAGCTTGGCAGCGGACCAGCCAAAGGGCTACACCTTC	TRBV5-1	TRBJ1-2	-	-
CASSRTTGPYEQYF	TGTGCCAGTAGTAGGACTACCGGACCCTACGAGCAGTACTTC	TRBV19	TRBJ2-7	-	-
CAWSVFAAGTYEQYF	TGTGCCTGGAGTGTATTCGCGGCGGGAACCTACGAGCAGTACTTC	TRBV30	TRBJ2-7	-	-
CASSPQKGNQPQHF	TGTGCCAGCTCACCACAAAAGGGCAATCAGCCCCAGCATTTT	TRBV18	TRBJ1-5	few	-
CASSRFQGSTEAFF	TGTGCCAGCAGCCGTTTTCAGGGTAGCACTGAAGCTTTCTTT	TRBV6-4	TRBJ1-1	-	-
CASSEGHVGEQYF	TGTGCCAGCAGTGAGGGACACGTCGGCGAGCAGTACTTC	TRBV6-5	TRBJ2-7	-	-
CASSWLRDSVNQPQHF	TGTGCCAGCAGCTGGTTGAGAGACAGCGTCAATCAGCCCCAGCATTTT	TRBV11-3	TRBJ1-5	-	-
CASSLAGKPQHF	TGTGCCAGCAGTTTAGCCGGTAAGCCCCAGCATTTT	TRBV28	TRBJ1-5	few	-
CASSLVRNTEAFF	TGTGCCAGCAGCTTAGTACGGAACACTGAAGCTTTCTTT	TRBV11-2	TRBJ1-1	-	-
CASSQPGTQRGQETQYF	TGCGCCAGCAGCCAACCAGGGACACAGAGGGGCCAAGAGACCCAGTACTTC	TRBV4-1	TRBJ2-5	-	-
CASSFTYNEQFF	TGTGCCAGCAGCTTTACCTACAATGAGCAGTTCTTC	TRBV7-2	TRBJ2-1	-	-
CASSRGDGANVLTF	TGTGCCAGCTCAAGGGGGGATGGGGCCAACGTCCTGACTTTC	TRBV6-1	TRBJ2-6	-	-
CASKGQGSSYEQYF	TGTGCCAGCAAAGGACAGGGGAGCTCCTACGAGCAGTACTTC	TRBV2	TRBJ2-7	-	TRBD1